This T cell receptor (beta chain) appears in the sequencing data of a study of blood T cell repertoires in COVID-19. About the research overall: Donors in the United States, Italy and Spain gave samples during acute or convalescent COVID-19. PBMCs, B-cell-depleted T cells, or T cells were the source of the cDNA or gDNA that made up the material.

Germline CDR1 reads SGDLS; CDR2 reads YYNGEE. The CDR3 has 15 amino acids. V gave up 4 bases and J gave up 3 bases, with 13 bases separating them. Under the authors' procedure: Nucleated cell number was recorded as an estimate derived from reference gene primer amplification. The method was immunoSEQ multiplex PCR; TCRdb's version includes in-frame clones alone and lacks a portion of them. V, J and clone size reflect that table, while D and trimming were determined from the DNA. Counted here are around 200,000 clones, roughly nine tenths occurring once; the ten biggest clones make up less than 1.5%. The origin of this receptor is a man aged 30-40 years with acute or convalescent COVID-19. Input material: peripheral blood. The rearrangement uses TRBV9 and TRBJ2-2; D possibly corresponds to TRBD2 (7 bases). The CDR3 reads CASSPRGGDTGELFF. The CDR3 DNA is TGTGCCAGCAGCCCCAGAGGGGGGGACACCGGGGAGCTGTTTTTT.